Included here is one TCR beta chain sequence, with context. These data are taken from a study of blood T cell repertoires in COVID-19. Background on the study: Samples representing acute and convalescent COVID-19 were sourced from the United States, Italy and Spain.

The CDR3 length is 15 residues. With 3 bases removed from V and 6 bases from J, the gap between germline ends came to 18 bases. Germline CDR1 reads KGHSH; CDR2 reads LQKENI. Methods used by the authors: Amplification of reference gene primers provided the estimated nucleated cell counts. Clones were read by immunoSEQ multiplex PCR, and TCRdb kept only the in-frame ones, dropping some. That table supplies the V and J calls and clone size; D and trimming were determined from the DNA. The sample lists under 450,000 clones; 91% were seen once. Adults between roughly 18 and 90 years of age took part from some 25 US areas. Exposed participants encountered a COVID-19 case during the 2 weeks preceding study entry.

The sequence was obtained from a woman aged 40 to 50 who had been exposed to COVID-19. Sample: PBMCs or T cells enriched from blood (not recorded which). V gene TRBV18 combines with J gene TRBJ2-7, with D tentatively TRBD1 (6 bases). The CDR3 sequence: CASSPLRDTGGEQYF. CDR3 bases: TGTGCCAGCTCACCGCTCCGGGACACGGGTGGCGAGCAGTACTTC.